The 27 T cell receptor beta chains given below trace back to one sample, sequenced in a study of T-cell memory formation after mild COVID-19. TCRdb recomputed calls from the 5' RACE reads with MiXCR, one row per CDR3 protein. The repertoire holds 550,000 to 700,000 distinct CDR3 sequences, roughly 17% seen once, with about 8.6% in the top ten. Material: PBMCs or a T cell subset sorted from them (not recorded which). The receptors originated from an adult woman who had mild COVID-19 (a few samples of this study predate the infection). Cell type and time point are not known.

The rearrangement uses TRBV3-1 and TRBJ2-3, with 10 bases fitting TRBD2. This CDR3 spans 17 amino acids. Germline loops: CDR1 LGHDT, CDR2 YNNKEL (reference sequence). After removal of 0 bases from V and 0 bases from J, the junction contained 3 bases not matched to a gene. This CDR3 reads CASSQDSGGSSTDTQYF. In DNA form, the CDR3 reads TGTGCCAGCAGCCAAGATAGCGGGGGGTCTAGCACAGATACGCAGTATTTT.

The chain joins TRBV5-6 to TRBJ2-5; D remains unclear. This CDR3 contains 13 residues. CDR1 and CDR2 (germline): SGHDT, YYEEEE. Deletions cut 8 bases from V and 5 bases from J, with 16 bases between. The CDR3 sequence is CASCEGIQETQYF. The CDR3 region has the DNA TGTGCCAGTTGTGAAGGGATCCAGGAGACCCAGTACTTC.

The chain carries TRBV6-2 or TRBV6-3 and TRBJ2-1; 14 bases map to TRBD2. The CDR3 has 13 amino acids. Trimming at V came to 6 bases and at J to 13 bases, leaving 5 bases not matched to a gene. Germline V gives CDR1 MNHEY, CDR2 SVGEGT. The DNA of the CDR3 is TGTGCCAGCAGAGGACTAGCGGGGGGCGATCAGTTCTTC. Its protein is CASRGLAGGDQFF.

The chain recombines TRBV28 with TRBJ2-3; TRBD1 is a possible D gene (5 bases). V was cut by 2 bases and J by 4 bases, with 13 bases left in between. Germline V gene data show CDR1 as MDHEN and CDR2 as SYDVKM. This CDR3 has 15 amino acids. The CDR3 coding sequence is TGTGCCAGCAGTTTAGGGGCACAAGCCGCAGATACGCAGTATTTT. It specifies CASSLGAQAADTQYF.

There are a few counts of this clonotype. The V gene is TRBV5-1, the J gene TRBJ1-2; perhaps TRBD1 as D (5 bases). The CDR3 runs to 18 residues. The V end was cut by 0 bases, the J end by 1 base, with 19 bases between. CDR1 and CDR2 from the germline V gene are SGHRS and YFSETQ. The CDR3 sequence is CASSLGDRHGAINYGYTF. The CDR3 nucleotides are TGCGCCAGCAGCTTGGGGGACCGCCATGGGGCCATTAACTATGGCTACACCTTC.

This clonotype was detected once. This chain connects TRBV15 to TRBJ1-1; D gene unclear. Germline V gene sequence: CDR1 LNHNV, CDR2 YYDKDF (reference sequence). This CDR3 is built from 13 residues. Trimming shortened V by 3 bases and J by 1 base, and 6 bases separated the two germline ends. The CDR3 DNA reads as TGTGCCACCAGCAGGGGGTGGAACACTGAAGCTTTCTTT. Translated, it gives CATSRGWNTEAFF. Full variable domain (outside the CDR3, taken from reference TRBV15 and TRBJ1-1): DAMVIQNPRYQVTQFGKPVTLSCSQTLNHNVMYWYQQKSSQAPKLLFHYYDKDFNNEADTPDNFQSRRPNTSFCFLDIRSPGLGDTAMYLCATSRGWNTEAFFGQGTRLTVV.

This clonotype was detected only a few times. The V and J genes are TRBV6-1 and TRBJ1-3; 9 bases line up with TRBD1. V gave up 5 bases and J gave up 15 bases; unmatched junction bases: 11. The CDR3 runs to 13 residues. Germline CDR1 reads MNHNS; CDR2 reads SASEGT. CDR3 nucleotide sequence: TGTGCCAGCAGTCCTCGGACGGGACAGGGCCAATATTTT. Encoded protein: CASSPRTGQGQYF.

V is TRBV29-1 and J is TRBJ2-3, with 9 bases that match TRBD2. In germline, CDR1 is SQVTM, CDR2 ANQGSEA. CDR3 size: 17 residues. J lost 2 bases, V lost 3 bases, and 12 bases had no gene match. In nucleotides, the CDR3 is TGCAGCGTTGAGAAGGGTAGCGGGGGCGACGACACAGATACGCAGTATTTT. This sequence encodes CSVEKGSGGDDTDTQYF.

This chain links TRBV13 with TRBJ2-1, with D perhaps given as TRBD1 or TRBD2 (5 bases each). Germline CDR1 and CDR2: PRHDT and FYEKMQ (reference sequence). V gave up 5 bases and J gave up 10 bases, with 21 bases separating them. This CDR3 region has 15 residues. The CDR3, as DNA: TGTGCCAGCAGCCCAGGCCCCGTAAGCCGGGGCGAGCAGTTCTTC. Translated, it gives CASSPGPVSRGEQFF.

This clonotype was seen many times. This chain joins TRBV27 and TRBJ2-5; D remains ambiguous. This CDR3 is built from 14 residues. Germline values: CDR1 MNHEY, CDR2 SMNVEV (reference sequence). Trimming stripped 2 bases from V and 0 bases from J, with 7 bases between. The DNA for the CDR3 is TGTGCCAGCAGTTTACGGAGAGACCAAGAGACCCAGTACTTC. Translated, it gives CASSLRRDQETQYF.

The chain links TRBV7-9 to TRBJ2-7; TRBD2 matches 9 bases. This CDR3 has 16 amino acids. The V and J ends lost 4 bases and 3 bases, in that order; junction bases with no gene match: 10. Germline CDR1 is SEHNR and CDR2 is FQNEAQ (reference sequence). The DNA for the CDR3 is TGTGCCAGCAGCTCCCGACTAGCGGAGAGGGGCTACGAGCAGTACTTC. As protein: CASSSRLAERGYEQYF.

This chain links TRBV7-8 with TRBJ1-1, with 7 bases lining up with TRBD1. J gave up 4 bases and V 4 bases, and 6 bases lay outside the gene matches. The CDR3 spans 14 residues. Germline values: CDR1 SGHVS, CDR2 FQNEAQ. The CDR3 bases are TGTGCCAGCAGCTCCCAAACAGGGGTCACTGAAGCTTTCTTT. It is translated as CASSSQTGVTEAFF.

This clonotype was observed at least ten times. An end of the junction differs from the germline gene, which may be a read error. V and J are TRBV7-9 and TRBJ1-1, with D unclear. This CDR3 has 13 residues. Germline CDR1 reads SEHNR; CDR2 reads FQNEAQ (reference sequence). For the CDR3, the DNA is TGCGCCAGCAGCTTGGTGGCGAACACTGAAGCTTTCTTT. The encoded protein is CASSLVANTEAFF.

The chain links TRBV30 to TRBJ1-1; perhaps TRBD1 as D (6 bases). CDR1 and CDR2 from the germline V gene are GTSNPN and SVGIG (reference sequence). The germline V and J ends were trimmed by 4 bases and 5 bases, with 17 bases remaining between them. The CDR3 length is 14 residues. The CDR3: CAWTGAGLRTEAFF. CDR3 DNA: TGTGCCTGGACGGGGGCAGGACTCCGGACTGAAGCTTTCTTT. The whole variable domain, remainder taken from reference TRBV30 and TRBJ1-1, is SQTIHQWPATLVQPVGSPLSLECTVEGTSNPNLYWYRQAAGRGLQLLFYSVGIGQISSEVPQNLSASRPQDRQFILSSKKLLLSDSGFYLCAWTGAGLRTEAFFGQGTRLTVV.

This clonotype came up a few times. The chain has TRBV5-5 and TRBJ2-7, with 8 positions matching TRBD1. This CDR3 region has 14 residues. The germline V gene has CDR1 SGHKS and CDR2 YYEKEE (reference sequence). The trim removed 5 bases at V and 6 bases at J, leaving 10 bases unmatched. CDR3 nucleotides: TGTGCCAGCAGTTCCTGGATGACAGGGGCCGAGCAGTACTTC. It is translated as CASSSWMTGAEQYF.

This clonotype was found a few times. This chain links TRBV15 with TRBJ2-7; perhaps TRBD2 as D (5 bases). CDR1 is LNHNV, CDR2 YYDKDF, per germline (reference sequence). V lost 5 bases to trimming and J lost 6 bases, with 14 bases between them. The CDR3 is made up of 13 amino acids. The CDR3 loop reads CATSHREGAEQYF. The DNA of the CDR3 is TGTGCCACCAGCCACCGGGAAGGAGCCGAGCAGTACTTC.

V and J are TRBV18 and TRBJ1-1, with no clear D. The V end lost 1 base, the J end lost 1 base, and 16 bases lay between the germline ends. The CDR3 covers 17 residues. Germline V lookup: CDR1 KGHSH, CDR2 LQKENI. In nucleotides, the CDR3 is TGTGCCAGCTCACCACTCAGCAATTCGGATTCGAACACTGAAGCTTTCTTT. Residues: CASSPLSNSDSNTEAFF.

The rearrangement uses TRBV5-6 and TRBJ2-1; 10 nucleotides agree with TRBD2. V was clipped by 0 bases and J by 11 bases; unmatched bases: 5. This CDR3 has 14 residues. Germline lookup yields CDR1 SGHDT and CDR2 YYEEEE. CDR3 in amino acids: CASSLELAGAQQFF. Here the CDR3 DNA reads TGTGCCAGCAGCTTGGAGCTAGCGGGAGCCCAGCAGTTCTTC.

A few counts support this clonotype. J is TRBJ2-1 and V is TRBV20-1; 9 positions agree with TRBD2. The CDR3 is 17 residues long. Germline CDR1 DFQATT, CDR2 SNEGSKA (reference sequence). Germline trimming cut 4 bases from V and 7 bases from J; bases unmatched to any gene: 17. CDR3 sequence: CSATPPGGRAPGNEQFF. The CDR3 coding sequence is TGCAGTGCTACTCCTCCGGGCGGGAGGGCCCCGGGAAATGAGCAGTTCTTC.

The rearrangement links TRBV28 to TRBJ1-4, with 9 bases matching TRBD1. The trim removed 2 bases at V and 9 bases at J, leaving 4 bases unmatched. The CDR3 loop spans 14 amino acids. In germline, CDR1 is MDHEN, CDR2 SYDVKM. The CDR3 region has the DNA TGTGCCAGCAGTTTAACAGGGGGCAAGCAAAAACTGTTTTTT. The encoded protein is CASSLTGGKQKLFF.

The chain combines TRBV27 with TRBJ2-7; D is possibly TRBD1 (6 bases). In germline, CDR1 is MNHEY, CDR2 SMNVEV (reference sequence). V was shortened by 5 bases and J by 1 base, with 18 bases between the two germline ends. This CDR3 spans 16 amino acids. CDR3 bases: TGTGCCAGCAGTCTGACACAGGGCCGTTTTTCCTACGAGCAGTACTTC. It codes for CASSLTQGRFSYEQYF.

The chain carries TRBV5-1 and TRBJ2-3; unclear D gene. With 0 bases removed from V and 1 base from J, the gap between germline ends came to 6 bases. The V gene's germline CDR1 is SGHRS and CDR2 YFSETQ. The CDR3 has 14 residues. CDR3 bases: TGCGCCAGCAGCTTGGGGTCTCGCACAGATACGCAGTATTTT. Its translation: CASSLGSRTDTQYF.

This clonotype was observed a handful of times. This chain joins TRBV5-1 and TRBJ1-6, with TRBD1 identical over 7 bases. The CDR3 is 16 amino acids. The V and J ends lost 0 bases and 7 bases, in that order; junction bases with no gene match: 7. In germline, CDR1 is SGHRS, CDR2 YFSETQ. CDR3: CASSLGGGLENSPLHF. The CDR3, as DNA: TGCGCCAGCAGCTTGGGAGGGGGCTTGGAAAATTCACCCCTCCACTTT.

This clonotype was counted only a few times. This chain links TRBV12-3 or TRBV12-4 with TRBJ1-2; D ambiguous. CDR3 length equals 14 residues. With 3 bases removed from V and 4 bases from J, the gap between germline ends came to 12 bases. The CDR3 protein is CASSLPGVTYGYTF. The CDR3 bases are TGTGCCAGCAGTTTGCCCGGGGTTACCTATGGCTACACCTTC.

The V gene is TRBV24-1, the J gene TRBJ2-1, with 9 positions matching TRBD2. The V and J ends lost 10 bases and 1 base, in that order; junction bases with no gene match: 4. CDR3 length equals 14 residues. Looked up from germline, CDR1 is KGHDR and CDR2 is SFDVKD. CDR3 sequence (DNA): TGTGCCACAGGTAGCGGGGGATCCTACAATGAGCAGTTCTTC. This sequence encodes CATGSGGSYNEQFF.

This clonotype was seen at least ten times. Mismatch with germline at one junction end may stem from a read error. The V gene is TRBV20-1, the J gene TRBJ2-5; D call uncertain. The length of the CDR3 is 15 residues. Germline V gene data show CDR1 as DFQATT and CDR2 as SNEGSKA (reference sequence). CDR3 sequence: CSARGAIFHGETQYF. The DNA of the CDR3 is TGCAGTGCCAGAGGCGCTATCTTCCACGGGGAGACCCAGTACTTC.

This rearrangement joins TRBV30 to TRBJ1-1, with a tentative D call TRBD1 (6 bases). V lost 5 bases and J lost 7, with 17 bases in between. CDR1 is GTSNPN, CDR2 SVGIG, per germline (reference sequence). The CDR3 covers 13 residues. CDR3 sequence (DNA): TGTGCCTGGGAGACCCCGGGACACTATGAAGCTTTCTTT. This encodes CAWETPGHYEAFF.